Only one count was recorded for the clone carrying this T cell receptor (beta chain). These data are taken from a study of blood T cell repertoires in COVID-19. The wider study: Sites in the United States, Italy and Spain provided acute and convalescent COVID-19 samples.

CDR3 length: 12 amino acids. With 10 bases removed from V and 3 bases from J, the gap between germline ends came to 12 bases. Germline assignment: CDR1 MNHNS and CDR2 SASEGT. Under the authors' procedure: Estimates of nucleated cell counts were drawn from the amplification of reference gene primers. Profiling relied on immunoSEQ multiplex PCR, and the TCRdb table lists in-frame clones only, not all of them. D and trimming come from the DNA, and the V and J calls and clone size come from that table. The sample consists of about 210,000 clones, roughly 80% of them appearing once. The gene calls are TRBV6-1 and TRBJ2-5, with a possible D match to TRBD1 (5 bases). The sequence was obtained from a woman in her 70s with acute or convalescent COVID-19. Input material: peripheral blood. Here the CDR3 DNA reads TGTGCCACAGGGCTTAGCAAAGAGACCCAGTACTTC. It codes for CATGLSKETQYF.